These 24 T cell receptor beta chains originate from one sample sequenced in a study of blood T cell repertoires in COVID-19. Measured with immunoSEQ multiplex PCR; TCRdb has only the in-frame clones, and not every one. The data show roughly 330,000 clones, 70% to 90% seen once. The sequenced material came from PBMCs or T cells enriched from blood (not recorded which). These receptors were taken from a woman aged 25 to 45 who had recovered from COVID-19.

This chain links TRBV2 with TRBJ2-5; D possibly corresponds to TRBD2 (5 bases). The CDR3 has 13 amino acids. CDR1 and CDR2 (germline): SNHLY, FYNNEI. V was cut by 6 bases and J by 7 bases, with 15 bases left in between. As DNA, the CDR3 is TGTGCCAGCAGGATAGGACCCGCGGGGACCCAGTACTTC. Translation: CASRIGPAGTQYF. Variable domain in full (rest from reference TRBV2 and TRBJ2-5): EPEVTQTPSHQVTQMGQEVILRCVPISNHLYFYWYRQILGQKVEFLVSFYNNEISEKSEIFDDQFSVERPDGSNFTLKIRSTKLEDSAMYFCASRIGPAGTQYFGPGTRLLVL.

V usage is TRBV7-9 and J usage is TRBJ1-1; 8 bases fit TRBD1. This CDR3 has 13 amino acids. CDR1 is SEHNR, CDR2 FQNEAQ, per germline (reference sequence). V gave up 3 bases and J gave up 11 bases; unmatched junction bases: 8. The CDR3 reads CASSLGTGPLAFF. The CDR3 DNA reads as TGTGCCAGCAGCTTGGGGACAGGCCCTTTGGCTTTCTTT.

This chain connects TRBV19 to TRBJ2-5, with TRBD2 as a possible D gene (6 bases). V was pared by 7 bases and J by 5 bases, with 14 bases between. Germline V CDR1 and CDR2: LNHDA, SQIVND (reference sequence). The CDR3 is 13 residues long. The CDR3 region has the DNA TGTGCCAGTACCCCGGCAGGGAGGGAGACCCAGTACTTC. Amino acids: CASTPAGRETQYF.

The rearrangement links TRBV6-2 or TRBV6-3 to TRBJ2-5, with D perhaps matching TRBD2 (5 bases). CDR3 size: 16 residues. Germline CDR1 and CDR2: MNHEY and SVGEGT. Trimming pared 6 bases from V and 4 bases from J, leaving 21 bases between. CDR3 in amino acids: CASSPFAGVGRETQYF. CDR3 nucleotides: TGTGCCAGCAGCCCTTTCGCCGGAGTGGGGAGAGAGACCCAGTACTTC.

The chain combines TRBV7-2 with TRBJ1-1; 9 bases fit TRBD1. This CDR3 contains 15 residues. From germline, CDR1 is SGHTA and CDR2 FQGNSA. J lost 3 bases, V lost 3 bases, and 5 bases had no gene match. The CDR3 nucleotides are TGTGCCAGCAGCTTGGTAACAGGGGGCCACACTGAAGCTTTCTTT. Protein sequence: CASSLVTGGHTEAFF.

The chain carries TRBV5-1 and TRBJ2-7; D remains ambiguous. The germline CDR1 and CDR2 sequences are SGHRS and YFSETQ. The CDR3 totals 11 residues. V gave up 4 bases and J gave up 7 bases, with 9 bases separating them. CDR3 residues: CASSLNGEQYF. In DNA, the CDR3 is TGCGCCAGCAGCCTCAACGGGGAGCAGTACTTC.

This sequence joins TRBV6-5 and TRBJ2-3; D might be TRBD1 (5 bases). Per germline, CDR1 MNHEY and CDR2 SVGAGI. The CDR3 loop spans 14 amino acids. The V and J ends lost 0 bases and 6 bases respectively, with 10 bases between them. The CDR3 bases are TGTGCCAGCAGTTACTCGAGCAGGGCCGATACGCAGTATTTT. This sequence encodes CASSYSSRADTQYF.

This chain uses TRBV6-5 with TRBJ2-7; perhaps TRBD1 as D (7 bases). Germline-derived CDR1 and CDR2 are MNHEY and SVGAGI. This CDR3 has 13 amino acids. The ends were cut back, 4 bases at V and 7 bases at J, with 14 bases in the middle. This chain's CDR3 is CASSSRSGGEQYF. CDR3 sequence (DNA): TGTGCCAGCAGTTCCCGATCAGGGGGGGAGCAGTACTTC.

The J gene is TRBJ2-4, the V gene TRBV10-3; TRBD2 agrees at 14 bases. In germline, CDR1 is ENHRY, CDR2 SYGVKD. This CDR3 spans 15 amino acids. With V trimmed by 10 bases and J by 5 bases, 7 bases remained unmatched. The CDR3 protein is CASRLAGGNENIQYF. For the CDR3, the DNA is TGTGCCAGTAGACTAGCGGGGGGGAACGAAAACATTCAGTACTTC.

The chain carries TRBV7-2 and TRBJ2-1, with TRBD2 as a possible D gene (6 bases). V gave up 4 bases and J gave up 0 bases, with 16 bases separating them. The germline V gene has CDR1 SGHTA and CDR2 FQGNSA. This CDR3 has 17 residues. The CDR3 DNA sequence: TGTGCCAGCAGCTCTAAAGGGGCGGGGAGCTCCTACAATGAGCAGTTCTTC. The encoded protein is CASSSKGAGSSYNEQFF.

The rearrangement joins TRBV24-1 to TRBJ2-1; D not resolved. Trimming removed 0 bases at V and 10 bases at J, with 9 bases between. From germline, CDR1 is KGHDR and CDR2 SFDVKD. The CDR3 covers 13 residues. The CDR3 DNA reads TGTGCCACCAGTGATTTGTTCGGGTCAGAGCAGTTCTTC. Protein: CATSDLFGSEQFF.

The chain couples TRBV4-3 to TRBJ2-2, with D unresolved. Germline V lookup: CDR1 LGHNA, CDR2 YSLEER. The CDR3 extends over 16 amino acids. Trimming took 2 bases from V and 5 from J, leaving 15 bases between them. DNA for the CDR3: TGCGCCAGCAGCCAAATGTTGCAGGAATTAACCGGGGAGCTGTTTTTT. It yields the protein CASSQMLQELTGELFF.

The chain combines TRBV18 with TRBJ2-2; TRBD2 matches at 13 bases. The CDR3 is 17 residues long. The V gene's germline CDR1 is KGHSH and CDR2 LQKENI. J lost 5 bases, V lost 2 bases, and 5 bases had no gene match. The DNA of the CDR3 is TGTGCCAGCTCACCAAGACTAGCGGGGGGAGTAACCGGGGAGCTGTTTTTT. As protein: CASSPRLAGGVTGELFF.

The CDR3 sequence is CASSENRGAFF. CDR3 DNA sequence: TGTGCCAGCAGTGAAAACCGAGGGGCTTTCTTT. The V and J genes are TRBV6-1 and TRBJ1-1; D ambiguous. CDR3 length: 11 residues. Trimming cost V 2 bases and J 11 bases, with 9 bases left between them. Germline CDR1 is MNHNS and CDR2 is SASEGT.

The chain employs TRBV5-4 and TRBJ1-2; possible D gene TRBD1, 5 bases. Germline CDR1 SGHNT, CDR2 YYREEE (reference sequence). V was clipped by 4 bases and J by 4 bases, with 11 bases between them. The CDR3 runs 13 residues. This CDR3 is CASSPGRAYGYTF. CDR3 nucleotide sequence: TGTGCCAGCAGCCCCGGCAGGGCCTATGGCTACACCTTC.

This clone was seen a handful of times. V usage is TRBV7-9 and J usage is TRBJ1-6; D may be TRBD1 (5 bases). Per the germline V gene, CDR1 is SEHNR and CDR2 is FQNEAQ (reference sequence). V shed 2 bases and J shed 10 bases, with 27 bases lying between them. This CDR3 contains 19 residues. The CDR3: CASSLQLAQGPARGSPLHF. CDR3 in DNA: TGTGCCAGCAGCTTACAGTTGGCTCAGGGCCCAGCGCGAGGATCACCCCTCCACTTT. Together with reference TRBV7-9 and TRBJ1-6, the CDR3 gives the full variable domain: DTGVSQNPRHKITKRGQNVTFRCDPISEHNRLYWYRQTLGQGPEFLTYFQNEAQLEKSRLLSDRFSAERPKGSFSTLEIQRTEQGDSAMYLCASSLQLAQGPARGSPLHFGNGTRLTVT.

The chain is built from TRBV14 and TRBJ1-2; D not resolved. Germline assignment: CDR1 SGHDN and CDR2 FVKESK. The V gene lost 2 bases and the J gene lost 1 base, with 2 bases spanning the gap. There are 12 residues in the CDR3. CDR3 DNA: TGTGCCAGCAGCCAACGTAACTATGGCTACACCTTC. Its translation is CASSQRNYGYTF.

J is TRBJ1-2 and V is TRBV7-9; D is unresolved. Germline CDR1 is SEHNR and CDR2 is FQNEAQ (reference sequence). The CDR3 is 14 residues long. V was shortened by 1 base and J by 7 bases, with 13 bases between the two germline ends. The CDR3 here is CASSLETPSAGYTF. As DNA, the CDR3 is TGTGCCAGCAGCTTAGAGACTCCCAGCGCTGGCTACACCTTC.

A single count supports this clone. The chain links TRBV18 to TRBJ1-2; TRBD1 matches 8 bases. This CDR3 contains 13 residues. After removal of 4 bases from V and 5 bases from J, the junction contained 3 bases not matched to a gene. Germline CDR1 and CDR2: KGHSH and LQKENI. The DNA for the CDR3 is TGTGCCAGCTCACTCGACAGGGGTTATGGCTACACCTTC. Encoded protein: CASSLDRGYGYTF.

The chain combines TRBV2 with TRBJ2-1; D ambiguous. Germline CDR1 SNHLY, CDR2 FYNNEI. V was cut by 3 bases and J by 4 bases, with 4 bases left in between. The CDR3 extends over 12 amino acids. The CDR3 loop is CASSDAYNEQFF. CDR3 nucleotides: TGTGCCAGCAGTGACGCGTACAATGAGCAGTTCTTC.

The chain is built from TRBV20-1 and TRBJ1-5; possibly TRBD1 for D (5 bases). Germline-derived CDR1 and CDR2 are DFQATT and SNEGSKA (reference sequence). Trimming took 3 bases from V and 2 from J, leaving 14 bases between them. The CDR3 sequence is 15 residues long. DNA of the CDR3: TGCAGTGCTAGTACCAGGGTGGGCCGCAATCAGCCCCAGCATTTT. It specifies CSASTRVGRNQPQHF.

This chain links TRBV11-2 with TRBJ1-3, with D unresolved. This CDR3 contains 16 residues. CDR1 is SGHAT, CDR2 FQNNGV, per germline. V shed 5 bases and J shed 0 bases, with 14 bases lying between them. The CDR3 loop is CASSSRTVHSGNTIYF. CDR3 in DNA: TGTGCCAGCAGCAGCCGGACTGTTCACTCTGGAAACACCATATATTTT.

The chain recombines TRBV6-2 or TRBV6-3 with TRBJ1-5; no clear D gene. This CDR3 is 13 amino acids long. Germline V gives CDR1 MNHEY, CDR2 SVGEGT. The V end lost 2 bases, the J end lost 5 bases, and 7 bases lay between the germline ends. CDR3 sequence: CASSYLPDQPQHF. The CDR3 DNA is TGTGCCAGCAGTTACCTCCCCGATCAGCCCCAGCATTTT.

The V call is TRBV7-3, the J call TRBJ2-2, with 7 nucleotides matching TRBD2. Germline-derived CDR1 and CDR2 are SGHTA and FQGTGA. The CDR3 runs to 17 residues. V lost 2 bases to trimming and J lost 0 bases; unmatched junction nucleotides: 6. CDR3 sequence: CASSLLGGSANTGELFF. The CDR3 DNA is TGTGCCAGCAGCTTACTGGGGGGGTCAGCGAACACCGGGGAGCTGTTTTTT.